This T cell receptor (beta chain) was documented in a study of tumor-infiltrating lymphocytes in primary liver carcinoma (dated by TCRdb to about 2017). Turning to the overall study: Between November 2015 and 2016, roughly five patients in China with histopathologically diagnosed primary liver carcinoma had surgical resection. Each sample produced about 3.65 to 7.5 million productive TCRbeta reads, and read depth showed no significant difference between tissue types. Reproducibility between technical replicate repertoires was high, with correlation coefficients above 0.98 and mean shared-clone rates about 0.89. For each liver tumor, the study sampled five regions along with adjacent normal tissue and blood, and applied TCRbeta repertoire sequencing, expression microarrays and whole-exome sequencing. The five patients had tumors of stage T1-T3 N0M0, with maximum diameters ranging from roughly 4.2 to 10 cm. A total of around 35 specimens from 5 patients, comprising about 25 tumor regions, 5 adjacent noncancerous liver tissues and 5 peripheral blood samples, were covered by TCRbeta repertoire sequencing. Hepatocellular carcinoma (four) or combined HCC and intrahepatic cholangiocarcinoma (one) was present in the five patients, who were three men and two women aged 30 to 69 years. Study-level results and caveats: Only the TCR beta chain was sequenced, so true repertoire diversity is likely underestimated because unpaired alpha chains were not captured. Comparison of CD4+ and CD8+ T cell repertoires was precluded by the use of bulk unsorted samples. The study included only five patients, and the authors note findings should be validated in a larger study. Repertoire overlap was higher between tumor regions (mean approximately 36%) than tumor-adjacent (around 17%) or tumor-blood (14%) pairs, consistent with antigen-driven expansion. Compared with blood, tumors had a significantly larger share of the repertoire taken up by the top 250 clones (p = 0.039).

V loses 8 bases of germline sequence and J loses 5 bases, and the interval between the two ends is 10 bases. From its cysteine to its phenylalanine, the CDR3 spans 11 amino acids. The read is trimmed to its CDR3 DNA, 33 bases read in frame from base 1. TRIzol reagent was used to extract blood RNA from unsorted whole blood, while the DNeasy Blood & Tissue kit provided the germline DNA. At the time of sampling, the patients were treatment-naive and had chronic HBV infection. Around 3.6 milliliters of peripheral blood were collected into K2EDTA tubes before surgery. Details on this clonotype: Its recognized antigen is unknown. Base qualities are not recorded, but no much larger clone differs from it by a single base.

TCRbeta-specific cDNA was reverse-transcribed from about 500 ng total RNA using a constant-region primer and ProtoScript II reverse transcriptase. Three nested multiplex PCR rounds, following a slightly modified ARM-PCR procedure, were used to build the TCRbeta libraries. Each of the first two PCR rounds ran for approximately 10 cycles using multiplex TRBV1-TRBV30 forward primers together with a Cbeta reverse primer. Sample barcodes and Illumina adapters were attached in a final 25-cycle PCR using Deep VentR polymerase. Before sequencing, amplicons of 200-500 bp were gel-purified using a QIAquick gel extraction kit. The TCRbeta amplicons were sequenced with 250-bp paired-end reads on an Illumina HiSeq 2500. The paper's data handling went like this. Reads were quality-trimmed with Trimmomatic v0.33, and paired reads were merged with FLASH v1.2.11 to recover full CDR3 sequences. V, D and J germline segments were assigned to the rearranged TCRbeta sequences by MiGEC v1.2.1b. VDJtools v1.0.0 computed clonotype statistics and Shannon-Wiener diversity indices. Except for diversity analysis, only each sample's 250 most abundant clonotypes were used in subsequent analyses to reduce sampling bias. The raw public data were reprocessed by TCRdb itself: fastp quality trimming at Q25, MiXCR clonotype calling, in-frame beta chains only. Duplicate CDR3 protein sequences are folded into a single record with the most common DNA and genes. TCRdb's processing, not the authors' own work, is the source of the V and J calls. The sample contains about 180,000 distinct CDR3 sequences, roughly three fifths of them found a single time. Roughly 76% of the sample goes to the ten largest clones.

Input material: peripheral blood. The clonotype comes from a man aged 35 to 55 with primary liver carcinoma and hepatitis B virus infection. The chain links TRBV12-3 or TRBV12-4 with TRBJ2-7; possibly the D gene is TRBD2, per 5 matching bases. The CDR3 amino acid sequence is: CASRGPHEQYF. The DNA sequence is given as TGTGCCAGCCGAGGGCCCCACGAGCAGTACTTC.